This T cell receptor (beta chain) comes out of a study of Ad26.COV2.S vaccination and SARS-CoV-2 variants. The overall study: As a participant in COV1001, the donor was in the Ad26.COV2.S trial arm.

Sequencing used immunoSEQ multiplex PCR; TCRdb keeps in-frame clones, though not all of them. The top ten hold approximately 1.5% of the sample, which has roughly 680,000 clones, 89% seen once. Treatment in this sample: around 19 received Ad26.COV2.S at low or high dose, single or two shots; about 5 received placebo; per-sample allocation not given. At day 63 after the first vaccine or placebo injection, samples were drawn. The source of this sequence is a person aged 18 to 59 who received the Ad26.COV2.S COVID-19 vaccine or a placebo. The input for sequencing was peripheral blood, taken in a trial of Ad26.COV2.S vaccine versus placebo.

The CDR3, as DNA: TGCGCCAGCAGTCAAGACAGGGAGAACACCGGGGAGCTGTTTTTT. The encoded protein is CASSQDRENTGELFF. V usage is TRBV23-1 and J usage is TRBJ2-2; 7 nucleotides align to TRBD1. TRBV23-1 is filed as an ORF, its function uncertain. The V gene end was trimmed by 2 bases and the J gene end by 1 base; junction bases not matched to a gene: 1. The CDR3 is 15 residues long.